Listed here are 23 T cell receptor beta chains from one sample, sequenced in a study of monozygotic twins with inflammatory bowel disease. TCRdb reanalyzed the 5' RACE reads and collapses them to one entry per CDR3 protein, without DNA. Across a few hundred thousand distinct CDR3 sequences, the top ten clones capture roughly 2.6% of the sample. The sequenced sample consisted of blood. The source of these receptors is a human donor with ulcerative colitis or Crohn's disease, or a healthy co-twin of an affected twin (not recorded which).

V and J are TRBV27 and TRBJ2-2. Germline V CDR1 and CDR2: MNHEY, SMNVEV (reference sequence). The CDR3 spans 14 residues. The CDR3 loop is CASSLVENTGELFF.

The rearrangement uses TRBV12-3 or TRBV12-4 and TRBJ2-3; TCRdb designates TRBD1, a call that cannot be tested without DNA. The CDR3 is 14 amino acids. The CDR3: CASIAGFRTDTQYF.

The CDR3 here is CASSLGVIPYEQYF. The chain links TRBV7-9 to TRBJ2-7. Germline assignment: CDR1 SEHNR and CDR2 FQNEAQ (reference sequence). This CDR3 is 14 amino acids long. Based on the CDR3 plus reference TRBV7-9 and TRBJ2-7, the full variable domain is DTGVSQNPRHKITKRGQNVTFRCDPISEHNRLYWYRQTLGQGPEFLTYFQNEAQLEKSRLLSDRFSAERPKGSFSTLEIQRTEQGDSAMYLCASSLGVIPYEQYFGPGTRLTVT.

The V and J genes are TRBV5-1 and TRBJ1-5; TCRdb's assignment of TRBD1 cannot be checked, as there is no DNA. CDR1 is SGHRS, CDR2 YFSETQ, per germline. The CDR3 sequence is 16 residues long. This chain's CDR3 is CASSLGSGAGNQPQHF.

V gene TRBV12-3 or TRBV12-4 combines with J gene TRBJ2-2; TCRdb's D call, TRBD2, is unchecked because there is no DNA. This CDR3 has 17 residues. CDR3 in amino acids: CASSQPRIAGDTGELFF.

The chain couples TRBV28 to TRBJ1-2. CDR3 length: 17 residues. The germline V gene has CDR1 MDHEN and CDR2 SYDVKM. CDR3 residues: CASSSPGDAQFPYGYTF.

The rearrangement joins TRBV19 to TRBJ1-3. CDR1 and CDR2 from the germline V gene are LNHDA and SQIVND (reference sequence). The CDR3 consists of 15 residues. The CDR3 loop reads CASSIGRASGNTIYF.

The chain carries TRBV15 and TRBJ2-3; lacking DNA, the TRBD1 call made by TCRdb goes unchecked. Germline values: CDR1 LNHNV, CDR2 YYDKDF (reference sequence). This CDR3 has 16 amino acids. The CDR3 loop is CATSKGQGFSTDTQYF.

The CDR3 here is CASRKACNQPQHF. The chain uses TRBV12-2 and TRBJ1-5. TRBV12-2 is reported as a pseudogene. The length of the CDR3 is 13 residues.

The chain employs TRBV11-2 and TRBJ2-2; the D call of TRBD1 rests on TCRdb alone, since no DNA is present to check it. There are 19 residues in the CDR3. Germline CDR1 SGHAT, CDR2 FQNNGV. The CDR3 loop reads CASSLFLLGRGLNTGELFF. The whole variable domain, remainder taken from reference TRBV11-2 and TRBJ2-2, is EAGVAQSPRYKIIEKRQSVAFWCNPISGHATLYWYQQILGQGPKLLIQFQNNGVVDDSQLPKDRFSAERLKGVDSTLKIQPAKLEDSAVYLCASSLFLLGRGLNTGELFFGEGSRLTVL.

The chain employs TRBV4-2 and TRBJ2-3; TCRdb lists TRBD1, though no DNA is available to test this call. The CDR3 consists of 15 residues. CDR1 LGHNA and CDR2 YNFKEQ come from the germline V gene. The CDR3 loop is CASSHPGTGEDTQYF.

The V call is TRBV27, the J call TRBJ2-2. Per the germline V gene, CDR1 is MNHEY and CDR2 is SMNVEV (reference sequence). The CDR3 sequence is 13 residues long. CDR3 amino acids: CASSLAYTGELFF.

This rearrangement joins TRBV5-1 to TRBJ2-3. Germline values: CDR1 SGHRS, CDR2 YFSETQ. The CDR3 has 14 amino acids. The CDR3 protein is CASSSKEFTDTQYF.

This chain uses TRBV20-1 with TRBJ2-7; no DNA is available, so the TRBD1 call from TCRdb remains unchecked. Germline values: CDR1 DFQATT, CDR2 SNEGSKA (reference sequence). The CDR3 runs 15 residues. CDR3 region: CSAHDRGPSSYEQYF.

This CDR3 reads CASSLATAWRPNTEAFF. The chain joins TRBV7-2 to TRBJ1-1. Germline lookup yields CDR1 SGHTA and CDR2 FQGNSA. The CDR3 length is 17 residues.

The V and J genes are TRBV27 and TRBJ1-2. The CDR3 has 14 amino acids. The germline V gene encodes CDR1 MNHEY and CDR2 SMNVEV (reference sequence). The chain's CDR3 is CASSLNLATYGYTF.

The chain joins TRBV20-1 to TRBJ1-6; there is no DNA to check the TCRdb D call of TRBD1. This CDR3 has 14 residues. The germline CDR1 and CDR2 sequences are DFQATT and SNEGSKA (reference sequence). CDR3 region: CSAWDQGVMSPLHF.

The chain couples TRBV5-5 to TRBJ2-7; with no DNA, the TCRdb D assignment of TRBD2 cannot be verified. The CDR3 is 14 amino acids. Per germline, CDR1 SGHKS and CDR2 YYEKEE (reference sequence). CDR3 protein: CASSSLLLAVEVYF.

This chain's CDR3 is CASSLRGGGWNTEAFF. This sequence joins TRBV12-3 or TRBV12-4 and TRBJ1-1. The CDR3 extends over 16 amino acids.

The chain couples TRBV18 to TRBJ1-2. This CDR3 region has 12 residues. The germline V gene encodes CDR1 KGHSH and CDR2 LQKENI. The CDR3 reads CASSDREGGYTF.

V and J are TRBV7-3 and TRBJ1-6; TCRdb's D call, TRBD1, is unchecked because there is no DNA. The germline V gene encodes CDR1 SGHTA and CDR2 FQGTGA. The CDR3 has 15 amino acids. The CDR3 protein is CASSLGASGNSPLHF.

The V call is TRBV5-4, the J call TRBJ2-2. The CDR3 runs to 12 residues. Germline V CDR1 and CDR2: SGHNT, YYREEE (reference sequence). The chain's CDR3 is CASRSGSHELFF.

The rearrangement links TRBV6-1 to TRBJ2-2; as DNA is missing, the TRBD2 call by TCRdb cannot be tested. This CDR3 region has 14 residues. Germline V lookup: CDR1 MNHNS, CDR2 SASEGT. This CDR3 reads CASTLRLGAGELFF.